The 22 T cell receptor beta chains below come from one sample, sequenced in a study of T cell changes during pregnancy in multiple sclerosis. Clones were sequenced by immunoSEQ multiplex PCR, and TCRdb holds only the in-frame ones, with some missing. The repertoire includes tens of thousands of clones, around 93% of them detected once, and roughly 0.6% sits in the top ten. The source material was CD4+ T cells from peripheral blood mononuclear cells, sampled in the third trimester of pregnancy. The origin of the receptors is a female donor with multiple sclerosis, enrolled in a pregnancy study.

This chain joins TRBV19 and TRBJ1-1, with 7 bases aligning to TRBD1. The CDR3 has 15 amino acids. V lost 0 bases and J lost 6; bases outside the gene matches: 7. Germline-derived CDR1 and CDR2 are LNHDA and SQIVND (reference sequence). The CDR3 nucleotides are TGTGCCAGTAGTATAGATCGTGGGACAGCTCCTGAAGCTTTCTTT. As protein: CASSIDRGTAPEAFF.

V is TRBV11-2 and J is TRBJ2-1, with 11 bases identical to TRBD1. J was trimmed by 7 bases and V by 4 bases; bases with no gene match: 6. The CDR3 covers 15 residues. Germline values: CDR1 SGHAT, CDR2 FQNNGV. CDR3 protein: CASSSWDRGINEQFF. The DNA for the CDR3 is TGTGCCAGCAGCTCCTGGGACAGGGGGATAAATGAGCAGTTCTTC.

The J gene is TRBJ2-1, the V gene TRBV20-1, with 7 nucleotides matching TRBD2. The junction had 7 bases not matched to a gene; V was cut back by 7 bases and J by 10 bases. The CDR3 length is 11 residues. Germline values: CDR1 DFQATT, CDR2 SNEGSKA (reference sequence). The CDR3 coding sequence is TGCAGTGAGGGGAGGGAAGTCGAGCAGTTCTTC. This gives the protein CSEGREVEQFF.

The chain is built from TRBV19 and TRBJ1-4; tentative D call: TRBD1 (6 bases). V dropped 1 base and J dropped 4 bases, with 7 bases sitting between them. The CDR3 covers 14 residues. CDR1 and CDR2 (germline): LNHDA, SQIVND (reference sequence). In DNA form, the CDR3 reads TGTGCCAGTAGTATAGGACAGGTTAATGAAAAACTGTTTTTT. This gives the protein CASSIGQVNEKLFF. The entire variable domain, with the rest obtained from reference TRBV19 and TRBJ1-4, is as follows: DGGITQSPKYLFRKEGQNVTLSCEQNLNHDAMYWYRQDPGQGLRLIYYSQIVNDFQKGDIAEGYSVSREKKESFPLTVTSAQKNPTAFYLCASSIGQVNEKLFFGSGTQLSVL.

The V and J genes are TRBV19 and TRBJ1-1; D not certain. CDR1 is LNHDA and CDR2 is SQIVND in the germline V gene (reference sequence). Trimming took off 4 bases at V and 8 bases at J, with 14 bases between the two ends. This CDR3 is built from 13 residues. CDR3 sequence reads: CASSRQIPPEAFF. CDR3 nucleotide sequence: TGTGCCAGTAGTAGGCAGATTCCCCCAGAAGCTTTCTTT.

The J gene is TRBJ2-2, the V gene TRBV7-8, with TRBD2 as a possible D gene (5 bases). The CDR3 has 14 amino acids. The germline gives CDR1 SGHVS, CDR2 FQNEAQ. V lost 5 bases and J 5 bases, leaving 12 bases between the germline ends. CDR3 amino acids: CASSPLRTTGELFF. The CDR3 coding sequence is TGTGCCAGCAGCCCCTTGAGGACTACCGGGGAGCTGTTTTTT.

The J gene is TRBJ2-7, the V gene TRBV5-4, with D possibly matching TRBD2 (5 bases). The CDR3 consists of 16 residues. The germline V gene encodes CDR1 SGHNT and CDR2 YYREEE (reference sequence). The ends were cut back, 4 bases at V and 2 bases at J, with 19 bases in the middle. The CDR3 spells CASSKTGPRGAYEQYF. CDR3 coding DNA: TGTGCCAGCAGCAAGACCGGGCCCCGGGGAGCCTACGAGCAGTACTTC. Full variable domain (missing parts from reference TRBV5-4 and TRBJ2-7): ETGVTQSPTHLIKTRGQQVTLRCSSQSGHNTVSWYQQALGQGPQFIFQYYREEENGRGNFPPRFSGLQFPNYSSELNVNALELDDSALYLCASSKTGPRGAYEQYFGPGTRLTVT.

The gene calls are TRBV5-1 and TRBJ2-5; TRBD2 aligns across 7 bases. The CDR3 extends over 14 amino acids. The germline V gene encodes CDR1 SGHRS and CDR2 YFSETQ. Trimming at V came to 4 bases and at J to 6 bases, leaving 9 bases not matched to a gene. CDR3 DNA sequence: TGCGCCAGCAGCCCGGCGGGCGGGAGAAAGACCCAGTACTTC. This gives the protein CASSPAGGRKTQYF.

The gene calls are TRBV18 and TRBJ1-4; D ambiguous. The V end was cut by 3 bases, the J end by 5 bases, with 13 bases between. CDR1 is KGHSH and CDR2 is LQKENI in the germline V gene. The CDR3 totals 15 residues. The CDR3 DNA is TGTGCCAGCTCACCTTCCGGGAGAGGGAATGAAAAACTGTTTTTT. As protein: CASSPSGRGNEKLFF. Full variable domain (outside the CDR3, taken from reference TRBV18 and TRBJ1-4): NAGVMQNPRHLVRRRGQEARLRCSPMKGHSHVYWYRQLPEEGLKFMVYLQKENIIDESGMPKERFSAEFPKEGPSILRIQQVVRGDSAAYFCASSPSGRGNEKLFFGSGTQLSVL.

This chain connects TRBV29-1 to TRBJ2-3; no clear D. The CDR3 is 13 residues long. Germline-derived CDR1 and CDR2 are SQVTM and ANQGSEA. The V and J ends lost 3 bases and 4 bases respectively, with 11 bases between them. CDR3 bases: TGCAGCGTTGAGCCAGGAAGAGCAGATACGCAGTATTTT. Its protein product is CSVEPGRADTQYF.

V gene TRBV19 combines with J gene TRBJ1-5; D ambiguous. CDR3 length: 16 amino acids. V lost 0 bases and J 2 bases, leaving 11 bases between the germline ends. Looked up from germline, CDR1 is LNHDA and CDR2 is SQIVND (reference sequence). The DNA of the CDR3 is TGTGCCAGTAGTATAGACGGACTTACGGGCAATCAGCCCCAGCATTTT. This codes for CASSIDGLTGNQPQHF.

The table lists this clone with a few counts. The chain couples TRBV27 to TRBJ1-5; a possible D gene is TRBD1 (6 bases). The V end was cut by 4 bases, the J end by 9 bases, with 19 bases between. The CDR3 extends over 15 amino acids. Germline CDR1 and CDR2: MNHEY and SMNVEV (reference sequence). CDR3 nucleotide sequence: TGTGCCAGCAGTTCCCGCAGGGGAGGGTCGGGGCCCCAGCATTTT. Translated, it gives CASSSRRGGSGPQHF.

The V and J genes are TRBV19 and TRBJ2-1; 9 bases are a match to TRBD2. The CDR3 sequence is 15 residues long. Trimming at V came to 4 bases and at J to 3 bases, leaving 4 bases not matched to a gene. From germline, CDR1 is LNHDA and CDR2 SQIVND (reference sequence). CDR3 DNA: TGTGCCAGTAGTACCCTAGCGGGGAACTACAATGAGCAGTTCTTC. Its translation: CASSTLAGNYNEQFF.

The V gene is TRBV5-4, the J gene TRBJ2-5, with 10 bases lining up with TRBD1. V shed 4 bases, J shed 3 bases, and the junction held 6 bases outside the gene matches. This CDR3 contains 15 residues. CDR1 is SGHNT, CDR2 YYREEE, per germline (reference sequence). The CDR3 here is CASSPGDRGEETQYF. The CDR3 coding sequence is TGTGCCAGCAGCCCAGGGGACAGGGGAGAAGAGACCCAGTACTTC.

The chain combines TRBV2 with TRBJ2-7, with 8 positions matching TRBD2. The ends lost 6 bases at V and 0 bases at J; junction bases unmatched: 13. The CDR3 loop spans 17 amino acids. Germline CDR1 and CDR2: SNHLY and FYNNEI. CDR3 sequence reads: CASSYSTGTRGSYEQYF. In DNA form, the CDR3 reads TGTGCCAGCAGCTACTCGACCGGGACTAGAGGCTCCTACGAGCAGTACTTC.

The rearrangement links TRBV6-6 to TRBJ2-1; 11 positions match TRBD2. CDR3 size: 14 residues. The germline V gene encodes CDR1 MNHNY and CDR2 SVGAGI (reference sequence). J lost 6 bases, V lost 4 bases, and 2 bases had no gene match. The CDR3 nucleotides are TGTGCCAGCAGTTTGGGGACTAGCGGCAATGAGCAGTTCTTC. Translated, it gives CASSLGTSGNEQFF.

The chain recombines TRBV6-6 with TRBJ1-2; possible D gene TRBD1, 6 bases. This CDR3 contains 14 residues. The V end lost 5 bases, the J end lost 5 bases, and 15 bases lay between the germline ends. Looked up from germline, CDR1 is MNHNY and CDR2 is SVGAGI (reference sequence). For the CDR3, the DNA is TGTGCCAGCAGTGTAGGACAGCTACCATATGGCTACACCTTC. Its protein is CASSVGQLPYGYTF.

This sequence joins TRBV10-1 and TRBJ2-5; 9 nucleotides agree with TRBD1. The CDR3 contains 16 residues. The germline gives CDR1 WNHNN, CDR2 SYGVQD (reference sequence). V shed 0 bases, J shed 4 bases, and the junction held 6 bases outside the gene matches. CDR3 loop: CASSESDRGGAETQYF. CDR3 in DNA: TGCGCCAGCAGTGAGTCGGACAGGGGAGGAGCAGAGACCCAGTACTTC.

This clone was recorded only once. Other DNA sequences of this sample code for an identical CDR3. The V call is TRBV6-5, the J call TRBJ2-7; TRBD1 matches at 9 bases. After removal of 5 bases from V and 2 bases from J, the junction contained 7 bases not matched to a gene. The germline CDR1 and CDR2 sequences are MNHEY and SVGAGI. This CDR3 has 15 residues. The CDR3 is CASSQGTGRTYEQYF. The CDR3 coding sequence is TGTGCCAGCAGTCAAGGGACAGGGCGAACCTACGAGCAGTACTTC.

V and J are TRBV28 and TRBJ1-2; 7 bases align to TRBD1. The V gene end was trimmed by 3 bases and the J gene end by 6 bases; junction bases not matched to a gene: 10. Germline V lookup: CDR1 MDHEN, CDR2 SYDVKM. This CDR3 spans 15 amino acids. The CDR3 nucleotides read TGTGCCAGCAGTTTGGGGGGCGGCAGGGGGGATGGCTACACCTTC. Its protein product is CASSLGGGRGDGYTF.

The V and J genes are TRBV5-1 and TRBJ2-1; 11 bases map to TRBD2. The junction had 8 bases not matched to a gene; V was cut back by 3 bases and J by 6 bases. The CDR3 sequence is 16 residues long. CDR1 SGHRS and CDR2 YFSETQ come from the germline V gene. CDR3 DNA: TGCGCCAGCAGCTCGAAGGTAGCGGGAGGGTCCAATGAGCAGTTCTTC. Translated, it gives CASSSKVAGGSNEQFF.

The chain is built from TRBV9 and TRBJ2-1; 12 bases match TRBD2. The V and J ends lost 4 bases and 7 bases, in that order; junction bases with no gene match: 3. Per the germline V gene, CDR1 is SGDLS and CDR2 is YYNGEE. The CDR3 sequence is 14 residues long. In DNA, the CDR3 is TGTGCCAGCAGCCTGACTAGCGGGAGTAATGAGCAGTTCTTC. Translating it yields CASSLTSGSNEQFF.